This entry lists 11 T cell receptor beta chains sequenced from one sample in a study of resident and recirculating memory T cells in vitiligo. Using immunoSEQ multiplex PCR, the repertoire was profiled, and TCRdb retains in-frame clones only, with some absent. The sample lists fewer than 80,000 clones, about 89% occurring once. Sequencing was carried out using blood. Every receptor here comes from a male donor with vitiligo.

The J gene is TRBJ2-7, the V gene TRBV4-1; D gene ambiguous. V shed 1 base and J shed 5 bases, with 9 bases lying between them. Germline-derived CDR1 and CDR2 are MGHRA and YSYEKL. This CDR3 has 13 amino acids. CDR3 bases: TGCGCCAGCAGCCAAGTTATCCCTGACGAGCAGTACTTC. It codes for CASSQVIPDEQYF.

The J gene is TRBJ1-3, the V gene TRBV2; 8 bases match TRBD1. CDR1 and CDR2 from the germline V gene are SNHLY and FYNNEI. This CDR3 spans 13 amino acids. Germline trimming cut 7 bases from V and 4 bases from J; bases unmatched to any gene: 3. In nucleotides, the CDR3 is TGTGCCAGCAAGGACAGGGCGGGAAACACCATATATTTT. It translates to CASKDRAGNTIYF.

The J gene is TRBJ2-3, the V gene TRBV7-3, with D possibly being TRBD1 (6 bases). The CDR3 runs to 16 residues. Germline V gene sequence: CDR1 SGHTA, CDR2 FQGTGA. Trimming pared 5 bases from V and 0 bases from J, leaving 15 bases between. CDR3: CASSGQGIPSTDTQYF. The CDR3 DNA reads TGTGCCAGCAGCGGCCAGGGGATACCTAGCACAGATACGCAGTATTTT.

V gene TRBV18 combines with J gene TRBJ2-7; 9 nucleotides align to TRBD2. CDR3 length equals 15 residues. J gave up 6 bases and V 3 bases, and 9 bases lay outside the gene matches. Germline CDR1 KGHSH, CDR2 LQKENI. The CDR3: CASSPLSGGRAEQYF. The DNA for the CDR3 is TGTGCCAGCTCACCCCTTAGCGGGGGAAGGGCCGAGCAGTACTTC.

This chain connects TRBV6-5 to TRBJ2-5; 8 positions match TRBD2. The ends lost 2 bases at V and 2 bases at J; junction bases unmatched: 1. Germline V CDR1 and CDR2: MNHEY, SVGAGI. The CDR3 loop spans 14 amino acids. The CDR3 sequence is CASSYIAGQETQYF. The CDR3 DNA follows: TGTGCCAGCAGTTACATAGCGGGGCAAGAGACCCAGTACTTC.

This chain joins TRBV7-2 and TRBJ1-3, with D tentatively TRBD1 (5 bases). Per germline, CDR1 SGHTA and CDR2 FQGNSA. The CDR3 totals 16 residues. V was pared by 0 bases and J by 0 bases, with 9 bases between. The CDR3: CASSLAGGLSGNTIYF. The CDR3 coding sequence is TGTGCCAGCAGCTTAGCGGGGGGACTCTCTGGAAACACCATATATTTT.

This chain links TRBV19 with TRBJ1-1; the D is unclear. Germline CDR1 reads LNHDA; CDR2 reads SQIVND (reference sequence). There are 13 residues in the CDR3. Trimming pared 3 bases from V and 6 bases from J, leaving 11 bases between. The CDR3 DNA reads as TGTGCCAGTAGTATCAGGCCTGGCGCTGAAGCTTTCTTT. It translates to CASSIRPGAEAFF.

V and J are TRBV2 and TRBJ2-5; D is possibly TRBD2 (5 bases). V was trimmed by 8 bases and J by 5 bases, leaving 12 bases between them. In germline, CDR1 is SNHLY, CDR2 FYNNEI. The CDR3 consists of 12 residues. Here the CDR3 reads CASARGLETQYF. The CDR3 DNA is TGTGCCAGCGCACGGGGTTTGGAGACCCAGTACTTC.

The chain employs TRBV6-5 and TRBJ1-6; D not certain. V lost 7 bases and J lost 7, with 14 bases in between. Germline lookup yields CDR1 MNHEY and CDR2 SVGAGI. The CDR3 consists of 14 residues. DNA of the CDR3: TGTGCCAGCACCGTCGACACCCGGAATTCACCCCTCCACTTT. It specifies CASTVDTRNSPLHF.

The V gene is TRBV6-5, the J gene TRBJ2-7; perhaps TRBD1 as D (6 bases). V dropped 2 bases and J dropped 0 bases, with 11 bases sitting between them. Germline loops: CDR1 MNHEY, CDR2 SVGAGI. This CDR3 is 15 amino acids long. The CDR3 DNA reads as TGTGCCAGCAGTTACCGAAGGGACAACTCCTACGAGCAGTACTTC. It yields the protein CASSYRRDNSYEQYF.

This clone was found once. The chain links TRBV19 to TRBJ2-7, with D possibly matching TRBD2 (6 bases). In germline, CDR1 is LNHDA, CDR2 SQIVND (reference sequence). Trimming stripped 4 bases from V and 3 bases from J, with 16 bases between. The CDR3 covers 15 residues. The chain's CDR3 is CASSRANGGNYEQYF. As DNA, the CDR3 is TGTGCCAGTAGTAGGGCCAATGGGGGGAACTACGAGCAGTACTTC.